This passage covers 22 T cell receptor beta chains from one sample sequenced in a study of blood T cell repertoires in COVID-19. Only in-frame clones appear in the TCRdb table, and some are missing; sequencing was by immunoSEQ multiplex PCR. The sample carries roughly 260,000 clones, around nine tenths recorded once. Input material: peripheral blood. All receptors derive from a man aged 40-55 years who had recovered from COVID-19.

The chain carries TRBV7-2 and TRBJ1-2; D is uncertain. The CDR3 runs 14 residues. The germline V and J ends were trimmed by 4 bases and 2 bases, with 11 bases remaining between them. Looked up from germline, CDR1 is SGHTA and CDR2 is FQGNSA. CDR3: CASSSPPANYGYTF. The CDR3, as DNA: TGTGCCAGCAGCTCCCCACCAGCGAACTATGGCTACACCTTC.

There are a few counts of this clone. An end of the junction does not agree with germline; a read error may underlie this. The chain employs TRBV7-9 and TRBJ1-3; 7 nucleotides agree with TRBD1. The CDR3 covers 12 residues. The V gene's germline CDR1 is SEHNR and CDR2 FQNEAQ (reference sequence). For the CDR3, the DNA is TGTGCCAGCAGCCGTACAGGGGAAGGAGGCGATTTT. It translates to CASSRTGEGGDF.

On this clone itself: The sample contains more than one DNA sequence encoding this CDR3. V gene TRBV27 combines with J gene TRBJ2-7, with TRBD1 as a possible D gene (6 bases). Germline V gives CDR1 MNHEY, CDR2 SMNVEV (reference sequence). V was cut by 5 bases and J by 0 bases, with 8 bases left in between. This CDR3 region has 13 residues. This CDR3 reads CASSLTGSYEQYF. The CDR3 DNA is TGTGCCAGCAGTCTGACAGGCTCCTACGAGCAGTACTTC.

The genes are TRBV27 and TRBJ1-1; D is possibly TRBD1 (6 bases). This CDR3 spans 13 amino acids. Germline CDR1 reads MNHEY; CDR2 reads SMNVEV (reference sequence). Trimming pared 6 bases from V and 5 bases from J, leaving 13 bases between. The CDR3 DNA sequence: TGTGCCAGCAGACCCAGGGGACGGACTGAAGCTTTCTTT. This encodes CASRPRGRTEAFF.

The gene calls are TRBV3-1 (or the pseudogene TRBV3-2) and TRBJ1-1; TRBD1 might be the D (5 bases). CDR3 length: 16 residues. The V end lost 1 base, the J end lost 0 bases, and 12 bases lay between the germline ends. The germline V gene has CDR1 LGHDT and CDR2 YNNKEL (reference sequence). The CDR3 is CASSQASGRVNTEAFF. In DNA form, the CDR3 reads TGTGCCAGCAGCCAAGCCTCGGGCAGGGTGAACACTGAAGCTTTCTTT.

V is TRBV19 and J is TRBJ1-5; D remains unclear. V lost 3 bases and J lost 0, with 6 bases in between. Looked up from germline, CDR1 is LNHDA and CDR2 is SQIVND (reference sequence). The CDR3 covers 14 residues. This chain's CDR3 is CASSIGLSNQPQHF. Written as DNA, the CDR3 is TGTGCCAGTAGTATTGGGCTTAGCAATCAGCCCCAGCATTTT.

This chain's CDR3 is CASSPGQGRSTEAFF. The CDR3 bases are TGTGCCAGCTCACCGGGACAGGGCCGGTCCACTGAAGCTTTCTTT. The V call is TRBV18, the J call TRBJ1-1; TRBD1 matches at 9 bases. Germline V gene data show CDR1 as KGHSH and CDR2 as LQKENI. V lost 3 bases to trimming and J lost 4 bases; unmatched junction nucleotides: 6. There are 15 residues in the CDR3.

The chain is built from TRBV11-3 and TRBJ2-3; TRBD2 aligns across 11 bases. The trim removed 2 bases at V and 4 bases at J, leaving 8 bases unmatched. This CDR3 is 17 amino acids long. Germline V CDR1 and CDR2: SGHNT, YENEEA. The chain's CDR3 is CASSLRDLAGGSDTQYF. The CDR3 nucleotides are TGTGCCAGCAGCTTAAGGGATTTAGCGGGAGGGTCAGATACGCAGTATTTT.

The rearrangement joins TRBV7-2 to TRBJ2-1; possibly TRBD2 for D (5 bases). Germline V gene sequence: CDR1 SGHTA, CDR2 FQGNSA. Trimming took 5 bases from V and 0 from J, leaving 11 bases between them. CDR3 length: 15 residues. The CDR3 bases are TGTGCCAGCAGCCGTCAAGGGAGCTCCTACAATGAGCAGTTCTTC. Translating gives CASSRQGSSYNEQFF.

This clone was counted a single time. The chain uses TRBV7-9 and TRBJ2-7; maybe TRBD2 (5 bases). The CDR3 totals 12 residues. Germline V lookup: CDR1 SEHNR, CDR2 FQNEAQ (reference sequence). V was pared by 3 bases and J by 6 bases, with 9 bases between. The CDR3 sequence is CASSFGAGEQYF. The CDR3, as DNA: TGTGCCAGCAGCTTTGGCGCGGGCGAGCAGTACTTC.

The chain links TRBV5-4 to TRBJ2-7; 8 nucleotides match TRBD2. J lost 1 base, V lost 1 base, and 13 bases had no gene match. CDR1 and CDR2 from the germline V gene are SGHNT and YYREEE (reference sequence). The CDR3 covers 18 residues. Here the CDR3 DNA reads TGTGCCAGCAGCTTGATGCCTCAGGGGACTAGTGTATCCTACGAGCAGTACTTC. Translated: CASSLMPQGTSVSYEQYF.

The CDR3 nucleotides are TGTGCCAGCAGCTTTAGGTCCCCTTCCACAGGGGAAAAATCTGAAGCTTTCTTT. As protein: CASSFRSPSTGEKSEAFF. The genes are TRBV11-2 and TRBJ1-1; 7 bases map to TRBD1. With V trimmed by 3 bases and J by 6 bases, 19 bases remained unmatched. CDR3 size: 18 residues. Germline V gene data show CDR1 as SGHAT and CDR2 as FQNNGV.

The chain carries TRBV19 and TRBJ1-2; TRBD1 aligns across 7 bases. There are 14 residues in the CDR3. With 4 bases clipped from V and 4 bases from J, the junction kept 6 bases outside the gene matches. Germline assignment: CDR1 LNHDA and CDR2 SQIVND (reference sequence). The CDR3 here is CASSTGQPPYGYTF. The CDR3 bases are TGTGCCAGTAGTACGGGACAGCCACCCTATGGCTACACCTTC.

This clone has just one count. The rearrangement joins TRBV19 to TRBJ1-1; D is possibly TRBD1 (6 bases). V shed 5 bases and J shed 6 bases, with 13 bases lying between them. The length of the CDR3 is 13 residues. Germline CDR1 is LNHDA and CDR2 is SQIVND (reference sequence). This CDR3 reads CASSPTGLSEAFF. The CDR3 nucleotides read TGTGCCAGTAGTCCTACAGGGTTGTCTGAAGCTTTCTTT.

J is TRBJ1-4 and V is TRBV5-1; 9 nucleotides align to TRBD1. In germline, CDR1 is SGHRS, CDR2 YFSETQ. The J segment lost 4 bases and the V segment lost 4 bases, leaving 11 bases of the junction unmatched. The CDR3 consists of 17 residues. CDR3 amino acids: CASSLGRDRAFNEKLFF. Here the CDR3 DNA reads TGCGCCAGCAGCCTTGGCCGGGACAGGGCTTTTAATGAAAAACTGTTTTTT.

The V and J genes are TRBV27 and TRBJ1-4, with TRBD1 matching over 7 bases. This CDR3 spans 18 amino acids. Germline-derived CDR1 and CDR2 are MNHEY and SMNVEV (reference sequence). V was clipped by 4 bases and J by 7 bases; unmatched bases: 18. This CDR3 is CASSSRRQGRRDLEKLFF. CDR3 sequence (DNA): TGTGCCAGCAGTTCCCGACGACAGGGCAGGCGGGACCTTGAAAAACTGTTTTTT. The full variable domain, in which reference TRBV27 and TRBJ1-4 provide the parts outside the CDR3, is EAQVTQNPRYLITVTGKKLTVTCSQNMNHEYMSWYRQDPGLGLRQIYYSMNVEVTDKGDVPEGYKVSRKEKRNFPLILESPSPNQTSLYFCASSSRRQGRRDLEKLFFGSGTQLSVL.

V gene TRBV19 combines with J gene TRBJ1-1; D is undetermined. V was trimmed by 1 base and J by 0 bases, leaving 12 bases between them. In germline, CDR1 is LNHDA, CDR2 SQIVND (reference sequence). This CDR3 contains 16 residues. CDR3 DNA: TGTGCCAGTAGTATAGGCGTGCCCGACATGAACACTGAAGCTTTCTTT. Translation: CASSIGVPDMNTEAFF. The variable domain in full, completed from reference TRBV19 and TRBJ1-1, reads DGGITQSPKYLFRKEGQNVTLSCEQNLNHDAMYWYRQDPGQGLRLIYYSQIVNDFQKGDIAEGYSVSREKKESFPLTVTSAQKNPTAFYLCASSIGVPDMNTEAFFGQGTRLTVV.

As DNA, the CDR3 is TGTGCAGGAGGGAGGGGGGCAGGCGAAAAACTGTTTTTT. Its protein is CAGGRGAGEKLFF. The chain employs TRBV6-6 and TRBJ1-4; D is perhaps TRBD1 (6 bases). The CDR3 totals 13 residues. Germline V CDR1 and CDR2: MNHNY, SVGAGI (reference sequence).

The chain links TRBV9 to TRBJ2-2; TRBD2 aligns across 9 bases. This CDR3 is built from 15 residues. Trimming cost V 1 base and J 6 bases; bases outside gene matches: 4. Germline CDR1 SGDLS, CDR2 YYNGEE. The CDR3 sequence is CASSVTLAGPGELFF. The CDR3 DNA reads TGTGCCAGCAGCGTAACACTAGCGGGTCCCGGGGAGCTGTTTTTT.

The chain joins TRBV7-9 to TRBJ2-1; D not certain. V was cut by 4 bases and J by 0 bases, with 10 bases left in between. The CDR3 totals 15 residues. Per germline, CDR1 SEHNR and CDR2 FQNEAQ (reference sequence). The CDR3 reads CASSSEATSYNEQFF. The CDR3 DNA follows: TGTGCCAGCAGCTCAGAGGCAACCTCCTACAATGAGCAGTTCTTC.

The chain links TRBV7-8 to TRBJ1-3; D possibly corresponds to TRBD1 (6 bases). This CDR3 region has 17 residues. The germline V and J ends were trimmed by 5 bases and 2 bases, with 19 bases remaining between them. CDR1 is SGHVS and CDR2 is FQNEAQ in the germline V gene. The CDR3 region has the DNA TGTGCCAGCAGCCCAAGGGGTACAGGGTCCCCTGGAAACACCATATATTTT. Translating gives CASSPRGTGSPGNTIYF.

The CDR3 nucleotides read TGTGCCTGGAGTGTAAGGGGGTACAATGAGCAGTTCTTC. The encoded protein is CAWSVRGYNEQFF. The rearrangement joins TRBV30 to TRBJ2-1; perhaps TRBD1 as D (6 bases). Trimming took 0 bases from V and 4 from J, leaving 7 bases between them. CDR1 GTSNPN and CDR2 SVGIG come from the germline V gene (reference sequence). There are 13 residues in the CDR3.